Each of the 32 T cell receptor beta chains below was sequenced from the same sample in a study of blood T cell repertoires in COVID-19. Some clones are missing from TCRdb's copy, which holds only in-frame ones; the method was immunoSEQ multiplex PCR. Counted here are more than 45,000 clones, more than 80% occurring once; the ten biggest clones make up 6.4%. Sequenced: peripheral blood. The receptor set was obtained from a man aged 70 or older with active COVID-19.

The rearrangement links TRBV2 to TRBJ2-7; 8 bases are a match to TRBD1. This CDR3 spans 15 amino acids. Germline values: CDR1 SNHLY, CDR2 FYNNEI. With V trimmed by 5 bases and J by 0 bases, 6 bases remained unmatched. This CDR3 reads CASSRPGQDSYEQYF. CDR3 DNA: TGTGCCAGCAGTCGCCCGGGACAGGACTCCTACGAGCAGTACTTC. Complete variable domain (other parts from reference TRBV2 and TRBJ2-7): EPEVTQTPSHQVTQMGQEVILRCVPISNHLYFYWYRQILGQKVEFLVSFYNNEISEKSEIFDDQFSVERPDGSNFTLKIRSTKLEDSAMYFCASSRPGQDSYEQYFGPGTRLTVT.

The rearrangement links TRBV6-5 to TRBJ2-5; D perhaps matches TRBD2 (5 bases). The germline gives CDR1 MNHEY, CDR2 SVGAGI. The CDR3 totals 13 residues. V was shortened by 2 bases and J by 7 bases, with 11 bases between the two germline ends. Here the CDR3 reads CASSYLPGGTQYF. As DNA, the CDR3 is TGTGCCAGCAGTTACCTCCCTGGAGGGACCCAGTACTTC.

This clone was observed a handful of times. V usage is TRBV11-3 and J usage is TRBJ1-1; D gene uncertain. This CDR3 contains 13 residues. Germline loops: CDR1 SGHNT, CDR2 YENEEA. The V end lost 6 bases, the J end lost 6 bases, and 14 bases lay between the germline ends. The CDR3 nucleotides read TGTGCCAGCAGTTCTATCCCTACGGCTGAAGCTTTCTTT. It yields the protein CASSSIPTAEAFF.

This sequence joins TRBV7-2 and TRBJ2-7, with TRBD2 identical over 8 bases. V dropped 0 bases and J dropped 3; count of bases not matched to a gene: 4. The CDR3 contains 15 residues. The germline V gene encodes CDR1 SGHTA and CDR2 FQGNSA. CDR3 DNA sequence: TGTGCCAGCAGCTTAGCGGGGACTAGTAACTACGAGCAGTACTTC. It translates to CASSLAGTSNYEQYF.

The V call is TRBV6-5, the J call TRBJ2-5; 8 positions match TRBD2. V trimming: 0 bases; J trimming: 8 bases; junction bases outside the gene matches: 5. Per the germline V gene, CDR1 is MNHEY and CDR2 is SVGAGI. This CDR3 spans 14 amino acids. CDR3 sequence: CASSYSGGGQTQYF. The CDR3 coding sequence is TGTGCCAGCAGTTACTCCGGGGGGGGGCAAACCCAGTACTTC.

This chain connects TRBV6-5 to TRBJ1-2, with TRBD1 matching over 10 bases. Germline lookup yields CDR1 MNHEY and CDR2 SVGAGI. CDR3 length: 16 amino acids. Trimming cost V 3 bases and J 7 bases; bases outside gene matches: 11. This chain's CDR3 is CASSYRSGWTGGGYTF. As DNA, the CDR3 is TGTGCCAGCAGTTATCGGTCCGGATGGACAGGGGGTGGCTACACCTTC.

V usage is TRBV6-5 and J usage is TRBJ1-2; the D gene is possibly TRBD1 (6 bases). The germline CDR1 and CDR2 sequences are MNHEY and SVGAGI. This CDR3 comprises 14 residues. The germline V and J ends were trimmed by 2 bases and 7 bases, with 14 bases remaining between them. The CDR3 bases are TGTGCCAGCAGTTACGGGCAGGGGACGCGTGGCTACACCTTC. As protein: CASSYGQGTRGYTF.

The rearrangement uses TRBV19 and TRBJ2-2; 7 bases map to TRBD1. V shed 6 bases and J 0 bases; nucleotides not matched to a gene: 1. The germline V gene has CDR1 LNHDA and CDR2 SQIVND (reference sequence). The CDR3 is made up of 14 amino acids. CDR3 nucleotide sequence: TGTGCCAGTAGAGGACAGGCGAACACCGGGGAGCTGTTTTTT. Translated: CASRGQANTGELFF.

The chain recombines TRBV5-6 with TRBJ2-7; 9 nucleotides match TRBD2. The CDR3 totals 17 residues. Germline V gene lookup returns CDR1 SGHDT and CDR2 YYEEEE. Losses at the gene ends were 4 bases for V and 3 bases for J; bases not matched to a gene: 14. This CDR3 is CASSQGLAGARGYEQYF. CDR3 DNA sequence: TGTGCCAGCAGCCAGGGATTAGCGGGGGCGCGGGGCTACGAGCAGTACTTC.

J is TRBJ2-1 and V is TRBV3-1 (or the pseudogene TRBV3-2); 10 positions match TRBD2. V dropped 4 bases and J dropped 6; count of bases not matched to a gene: 9. CDR3 length: 16 residues. The germline gives CDR1 LGHDT, CDR2 YNNKEL (reference sequence). The CDR3 DNA sequence: TGTGCCAGCAGCCTAGGGACTAGCGTGGTAAGCAATGAGCAGTTCTTC. Amino acids: CASSLGTSVVSNEQFF.

The rearrangement uses TRBV7-9 and TRBJ1-1; perhaps TRBD1 as D (6 bases). Deletions cut 3 bases from V and 1 base from J, with 12 bases between. Germline V gene data show CDR1 as SEHNR and CDR2 as FQNEAQ (reference sequence). This CDR3 has 15 amino acids. The CDR3 is CASSFLGQSNTEAFF. The CDR3 DNA reads as TGTGCCAGCAGCTTCCTCGGACAGTCGAACACTGAAGCTTTCTTT.

V gene TRBV6-2 or TRBV6-3 combines with J gene TRBJ1-5; possible D gene TRBD1, 6 bases. V gave up 3 bases and J gave up 3 bases, with 15 bases separating them. The CDR3 runs to 16 residues. Germline CDR1 and CDR2: MNHEY and SVGEGT. The CDR3 reads CASSYSPQGTNQPQHF. As DNA, the CDR3 is TGTGCCAGCAGTTATTCGCCCCAGGGGACCAATCAGCCCCAGCATTTT.

Only one count was recorded for this clone. DNA of the CDR3: TGCAGCGGGGGGACTAGCGTAATAGGAAACACAGATACGCAGTATTTT. Translated, it gives CSGGTSVIGNTDTQYF. The chain employs TRBV29-1 and TRBJ2-3; 10 bases are shared with TRBD2. From germline, CDR1 is SQVTM and CDR2 ANQGSEA. Trimming at V came to 7 bases and at J to 2 bases, leaving 12 bases not matched to a gene. The CDR3 contains 16 residues.

This sequence joins TRBV29-1 and TRBJ1-3, with D possibly matching TRBD1 (6 bases). Germline CDR1 is SQVTM and CDR2 is ANQGSEA. The CDR3 is 13 amino acids. Trimming took 5 bases from V and 2 from J, leaving 10 bases between them. CDR3 sequence reads: CSVKQGPGNTIYF. The CDR3 DNA sequence: TGCAGCGTTAAACAGGGACCTGGAAACACCATATATTTT.

This clone was detected once. The chain carries TRBV11-3 and TRBJ1-4; D is possibly TRBD1 (5 bases). V was cut by 2 bases and J by 2 bases, with 18 bases left in between. Germline CDR1 SGHNT, CDR2 YENEEA. This CDR3 contains 18 residues. CDR3 bases: TGTGCCAGCAGCTTACGCCCCCAGGGTGAAAGGACTAATGAAAAACTGTTTTTT. Protein product: CASSLRPQGERTNEKLFF.

This clone was seen a handful of times. V gene TRBV2 combines with J gene TRBJ2-7; the D is unclear. This CDR3 is 14 amino acids long. Germline loops: CDR1 SNHLY, CDR2 FYNNEI. Between the trimmed V and J ends, which lost 5 bases and 0 bases, there was a span of 11 bases. DNA of the CDR3: TGTGCCAGCAGTAAACAGTCTAACTCCTACGAGCAGTACTTC. Protein sequence: CASSKQSNSYEQYF.

The V and J genes are TRBV5-1 and TRBJ1-1, with D unclear. This CDR3 is built from 13 residues. Trimming shortened V by 4 bases and J by 11 bases, and 18 bases separated the two germline ends. CDR1 and CDR2 from the germline V gene are SGHRS and YFSETQ. In nucleotides, the CDR3 is TGCGCCAGCAGCCCCGACGGGGTTCCCTTCGCTTTCTTT. Translation gives CASSPDGVPFAFF.

The sample holds a few counts of this clone. The chain uses TRBV18 and TRBJ2-1, with D unresolved. The germline CDR1 and CDR2 sequences are KGHSH and LQKENI. The CDR3 length is 12 residues. The V end was cut by 3 bases, the J end by 7 bases, with 7 bases between. Here the CDR3 DNA reads TGTGCCAGCTCACCCCCTTTGAATGAGCAGTTCTTC. This encodes CASSPPLNEQFF.

The V and J genes are TRBV2 and TRBJ1-6; the D gene is possibly TRBD1 (5 bases). The CDR3 runs to 16 residues. The ends were cut back, 2 bases at V and 8 bases at J, with 16 bases in the middle. Germline V gives CDR1 SNHLY, CDR2 FYNNEI. The CDR3 DNA follows: TGTGCCAGCAGTGAATGGCGGGGCTCGAACCATTCACCCCTCCACTTT. This codes for CASSEWRGSNHSPLHF.

This chain connects TRBV29-1 to TRBJ2-2, with D perhaps TRBD2 (5 bases). The CDR3 is 13 amino acids. Germline CDR1 is SQVTM and CDR2 is ANQGSEA. Trimming removed 1 base at V and 6 bases at J, with 9 bases between. This chain's CDR3 is CSVEGAGSGELFF. The CDR3 DNA reads TGCAGCGTTGAAGGCGCGGGCTCCGGGGAGCTGTTTTTT.

The chain has TRBV29-1 and TRBJ2-7; possible D gene TRBD2, 6 bases. This CDR3 is 14 amino acids long. The germline V and J ends were trimmed by 0 bases and 6 bases, with 15 bases remaining between them. Looked up from germline, CDR1 is SQVTM and CDR2 is ANQGSEA. The CDR3 protein is CSVEDRRERVEQYF. For the CDR3, the DNA is TGCAGCGTTGAAGATAGGCGGGAACGGGTCGAGCAGTACTTC.

This clone was counted a single time. The chain carries TRBV5-6 and TRBJ2-1, with 8 bases that match TRBD2. Germline values: CDR1 SGHDT, CDR2 YYEEEE. V shed 4 bases, J shed 1 base, and the junction held 4 bases outside the gene matches. CDR3 length: 15 residues. The CDR3 loop reads CASSPGGRSYNEQFF. DNA for the CDR3: TGTGCCAGCAGCCCGGGGGGGAGGTCCTACAATGAGCAGTTCTTC.

The chain combines TRBV4-3 with TRBJ1-4, with D tentatively TRBD1 (5 bases). V was shortened by 0 bases and J by 8 bases, with 13 bases between the two germline ends. Germline CDR1 reads LGHNA; CDR2 reads YSLEER. There are 15 residues in the CDR3. CDR3 in amino acids: CASSQDSGGGEKLFF. The CDR3 nucleotides read TGCGCCAGCAGCCAAGATTCTGGGGGAGGGGAAAAACTGTTTTTT.

This rearrangement joins TRBV28 to TRBJ1-2, with D possibly being TRBD1 (6 bases). Germline V lookup: CDR1 MDHEN, CDR2 SYDVKM. Trimming stripped 6 bases from V and 2 bases from J, with 13 bases between. The CDR3 length is 14 residues. CDR3 DNA sequence: TGTGCCAGCAGCGCTGGACAGCACAACTATGGCTACACCTTC. This encodes CASSAGQHNYGYTF.

The chain recombines TRBV5-6 with TRBJ2-7; 11 bases align to TRBD1. The CDR3 loop spans 15 amino acids. V shed 4 bases and J 3 bases; nucleotides not matched to a gene: 6. Germline-derived CDR1 and CDR2 are SGHDT and YYEEEE. The CDR3 nucleotides are TGTGCCAGCAGCACCTGGACAGGGGGCGACTACGAGCAGTACTTC. Translation: CASSTWTGGDYEQYF.

This clone was seen only once. The genes are TRBV9 and TRBJ2-1; 15 nucleotides align to TRBD2. Germline-derived CDR1 and CDR2 are SGDLS and YYNGEE. CDR3 size: 16 residues. With V trimmed by 0 bases and J by 10 bases, 5 bases remained unmatched. The CDR3 sequence: CASSVATGLAGGEQFF. CDR3 nucleotides: TGTGCCAGCAGCGTAGCTACGGGACTAGCGGGGGGAGAGCAGTTCTTC.

The chain employs TRBV7-8 and TRBJ1-2; 8 bases map to TRBD1. J was trimmed by 8 bases and V by 3 bases; bases with no gene match: 8. This CDR3 has 14 amino acids. CDR1 is SGHVS and CDR2 is FQNEAQ in the germline V gene. DNA for the CDR3: TGTGCCAGCAGCTTTGGGCAGGGGGCCGAGGGCTACACCTTC. Amino acid sequence: CASSFGQGAEGYTF.

This clone showed up just once. This chain joins TRBV3-1 (or the pseudogene TRBV3-2) and TRBJ2-1; D ambiguous. V lost 5 bases, J lost 6 bases, and 11 bases lay in between. This CDR3 comprises 13 residues. CDR1 LGHDT and CDR2 YNNKEL come from the germline V gene (reference sequence). The DNA of the CDR3 is TGTGCCAGCAGCGCCCTAGTCGGCAATGAGCAGTTCTTC. This gives the protein CASSALVGNEQFF.

This clone was detected a few times. The rearrangement uses TRBV2 and TRBJ2-7; 8 bases agree with TRBD2. This CDR3 has 14 residues. Losses at the gene ends were 6 bases for V and 1 base for J; bases not matched to a gene: 5. CDR1 is SNHLY and CDR2 is FYNNEI in the germline V gene. As DNA, the CDR3 is TGTGCCAGCAGGATTGGCGGGGGGTCCTACGAGCAGTACTTC. Translating gives CASRIGGGSYEQYF.

V gene TRBV11-3 combines with J gene TRBJ2-7, with D possibly being TRBD2 (6 bases). The germline V gene encodes CDR1 SGHNT and CDR2 YENEEA. This CDR3 comprises 13 residues. The V end lost 5 bases, the J end lost 7 bases, and 15 bases lay between the germline ends. CDR3 loop: CASSSERGGEQYF. The CDR3 DNA follows: TGTGCCAGCAGCAGCGAGAGGGGAGGTGAGCAGTACTTC.

The V call is TRBV9, the J call TRBJ2-3, with 12 bases that match TRBD2. Germline-derived CDR1 and CDR2 are SGDLS and YYNGEE. V was pared by 0 bases and J by 4 bases, with 3 bases of the junction left unmatched. This CDR3 region has 16 residues. The chain's CDR3 is CASSVAPSGRADTQYF. The CDR3 DNA sequence: TGTGCCAGCAGCGTAGCCCCTAGCGGGAGGGCAGATACGCAGTATTTT. The whole variable domain, filled in from reference TRBV9 and TRBJ2-3, reads DSGVTQTPKHLITATGQRVTLRCSPRSGDLSVYWYQQSLDQGLQFLIQYYNGEERAKGNILERFSAQQFPDLHSELNLSSLELGDSALYFCASSVAPSGRADTQYFGPGTRLTVL.

The V call is TRBV24-1, the J call TRBJ1-5; 9 nucleotides agree with TRBD1. V lost 0 bases to trimming and J lost 4 bases; unmatched junction nucleotides: 15. Germline assignment: CDR1 KGHDR and CDR2 SFDVKD. The CDR3 has 20 residues. The CDR3 here is CATSDLPRDRVGKGNQPQHF. DNA of the CDR3: TGTGCCACCAGTGATTTGCCGCGGGACAGGGTTGGAAAAGGAAATCAGCCCCAGCATTTT.